Listed below are T cell receptor beta chains from one sample, sequenced in a study of blood T cell repertoires in COVID-19. The data were produced by immunoSEQ multiplex PCR, yet TCRdb's version contains in-frame clones alone and is incomplete. The sample lists roughly 200,000 clones, 87% occurring once. Sample: peripheral blood. Receptors originate from a man aged 60-69 years with active or convalescent COVID-19. The CDR3 runs from the conserved cysteine through the conserved F or W. Fields, in order: CDR3 protein, CDR3 DNA, D gene, V gene, J gene, clone size, CDR3 length. The D gene is left open where the match is weak. Some rows mark clone size as missing; the rest say once, few, many or name a class of expanded clone.

CDR3: CASSLGQGVYGYTF
DNA: TGTGCCAGCAGCCTCGGACAGGGGGTTTATGGCTACACCTTC
D: TRBD1
V: TRBV5-5
J: TRBJ1-2
size: -
length: 14

CDR3: CASSLDRGRFF
DNA: TGTGCCAGCAGCTTAGACAGGGGCCGTTTCTTT
D: -
V: TRBV11-2
J: TRBJ1-1
size: few
length: 11

CDR3: CASSWPPDRRKRNTEAFF
DNA: TGTGCCAGCAGTTGGCCTCCGGACAGGAGGAAAAGGAACACTGAAGCTTTCTTT
D: TRBD1
V: TRBV27
J: TRBJ1-1
size: once
length: 18

CDR3: CASSYQETQYF
DNA: TGTGCCAGCAGCTATCAAGAGACCCAGTACTTC
D: -
V: TRBV14
J: TRBJ2-5
size: -
length: 11

CDR3: CASSPRWQGEDPLHF
DNA: TGCGCCAGCAGCCCCCGGTGGCAAGGGGAGGATCCCCTCCACTTT
D: -
V: TRBV4-1
J: TRBJ1-6
size: -
length: 15

CDR3: CAISDRPQTNYGYTF
DNA: TGTGCCATCAGTGACAGGCCCCAGACTAACTATGGCTACACCTTC
D: -
V: TRBV10-3
J: TRBJ1-2
size: -
length: 15

CDR3: CASSYRGGGTGELFF
DNA: TGTGCCAGCAGTTACAGGGGGGGCGGCACCGGGGAGCTGTTTTTT
D: -
V: TRBV11-2
J: TRBJ2-2
size: -
length: 15

CDR3: CASSQDGRGDTQYF
DNA: TGTGCCAGCAGCCAAGATGGAAGAGGAGATACGCAGTATTTT
D: -
V: TRBV3-1/TRBV3-2
J: TRBJ2-3
size: -
length: 14

CDR3: CAITDRGTEAFF
DNA: TGTGCCATCACCGACAGGGGTACTGAAGCTTTCTTT
D: TRBD1
V: TRBV10-3
J: TRBJ1-1
size: -
length: 12

CDR3: CASSHTDTQYF
DNA: TGTGCCAGCAGTCACACAGATACGCAGTATTTT
D: -
V: TRBV12-3/TRBV12-4
J: TRBJ2-3
size: -
length: 11

CDR3: CASSLRGGGTEAFF
DNA: TGTGCCAGCAGTTTACGGGGAGGAGGGACTGAAGCTTTCTTT
D: -
V: TRBV27
J: TRBJ1-1
size: -
length: 14

CDR3: CASTVAGRSQPQHF
DNA: TGTGCCAGTACCGTAGCGGGTCGAAGCCAGCCCCAGCATTTT
D: -
V: TRBV19
J: TRBJ1-5
size: -
length: 14

CDR3: CASSLGDRGHTGELFF
DNA: TGCGCCAGCAGCTTGGGGGACAGGGGACACACCGGGGAGCTGTTTTTT
D: TRBD1
V: TRBV5-1
J: TRBJ2-2
size: -
length: 16

CDR3: CASSPGQGRTDTQYF
DNA: TGTGCCAGCAGCCCGGGACAGGGTCGGACAGATACGCAGTATTTT
D: TRBD1
V: TRBV3-1/TRBV3-2
J: TRBJ2-3
size: -
length: 15

CDR3: CASSLGRGGGRTDTQYF
DNA: TGTGCCAGCAGCTTAGGAAGGGGCGGGGGGAGAACAGATACGCAGTATTTT
D: TRBD2
V: TRBV11-2
J: TRBJ2-3
size: -
length: 17

CDR3: CASSVLERGTDTQYF
DNA: TGTGCCAGCAGCGTCTTGGAGCGGGGGACAGATACGCAGTATTTT
D: TRBD2
V: TRBV9
J: TRBJ2-3
size: -
length: 15

CDR3: CASSGQGSGNTIYF
DNA: TGTGCCAGCTCTGGACAGGGATCTGGAAACACCATATATTTT
D: TRBD1
V: TRBV6-5
J: TRBJ1-3
size: -
length: 14

CDR3: CASSLNRGALSGANVLTF
DNA: TGTGCCAGCTCACTTAACAGGGGAGCTCTCTCTGGGGCCAACGTCCTGACTTTC
D: TRBD1
V: TRBV18
J: TRBJ2-6
size: few
length: 18

CDR3: CASSLREPNTEAFF
DNA: TGTGCCAGCAGTTTACGGGAACCGAACACTGAAGCTTTCTTT
D: -
V: TRBV28
J: TRBJ1-1
size: few
length: 14

CDR3: CASSQAQRGIGNTIYF
DNA: TGCGCCAGCAGCCAAGCCCAAAGGGGAATTGGAAACACCATATATTTT
D: -
V: TRBV4-1
J: TRBJ1-3
size: -
length: 16

CDR3: CAISEELTRGPQHF
DNA: TGTGCCATCAGTGAGGAACTGACTAGGGGGCCCCAGCATTTT
D: -
V: TRBV10-3
J: TRBJ1-5
size: once
length: 14

CDR3: CAISGGQQPQHF
DNA: TGTGCCATCAGTGGGGGACAGCAGCCCCAGCATTTT
D: TRBD1
V: TRBV10-3
J: TRBJ1-5
size: few
length: 12

CDR3: CASSLGTGNYGYTF
DNA: TGTGCCAGCAGCCTTGGGACAGGGAACTATGGCTACACCTTC
D: TRBD1
V: TRBV9
J: TRBJ1-2
size: -
length: 14

CDR3: CASSLAMNGQSWGYTF
DNA: TGCGCCAGCAGCTTGGCCATGAACGGACAGTCTTGGGGCTACACCTTC
D: -
V: TRBV5-1
J: TRBJ1-2
size: -
length: 16

CDR3: CASSLDRGYSPLHF
DNA: TGTGCCAGCAGTTTAGACAGGGGATATTCACCCCTCCACTTT
D: TRBD1
V: TRBV27
J: TRBJ1-6
size: -
length: 14

CDR3: CASSLRGGGATEQYF
DNA: TGTGCCAGCAGCTTAAGGGGAGGGGGAGCGACCGAGCAGTACTTC
D: -
V: TRBV7-9
J: TRBJ2-7
size: -
length: 15

CDR3: CASSRTGGSNYGYTF
DNA: TGTGCCAGCAGCCGAACCGGAGGGTCGAACTATGGCTACACCTTC
D: -
V: TRBV6-5
J: TRBJ1-2
size: -
length: 15

CDR3: CASSQQGRDIQYF
DNA: TGTGCCAGCAGCCAACAGGGTCGAGACATTCAGTACTTC
D: -
V: TRBV4-2
J: TRBJ2-4
size: few
length: 13

CDR3: CASSHGTYNEQFF
DNA: TGCGCCAGCAGCCACGGGACTTACAATGAGCAGTTCTTC
D: -
V: TRBV4-1
J: TRBJ2-1
size: -
length: 13

CDR3: CASSTATGANQPQHF
DNA: TGTGCCAGCAGTACGGCGACAGGGGCGAATCAGCCCCAGCATTTT
D: TRBD1
V: TRBV6-6
J: TRBJ1-5
size: -
length: 15

CDR3: CATSSGNQPQHF
DNA: TGTGCCACCAGTTCGGGCAATCAGCCCCAGCATTTT
D: -
V: TRBV24-1
J: TRBJ1-5
size: -
length: 12

CDR3: CASSYSTAGNTIYF
DNA: TGTGCCAGCAGTTACTCGACAGCTGGAAACACCATATATTTT
D: -
V: TRBV6-6
J: TRBJ1-3
size: -
length: 14

CDR3: CASSPSASFQETQYF
DNA: TGTGCCAGCTCACCCAGCGCCTCCTTCCAAGAGACCCAGTACTTC
D: -
V: TRBV18
J: TRBJ2-5
size: -
length: 15

CDR3: CATSPGRLYGYTF
DNA: TGTGCCACCAGCCCGGGTCGACTCTATGGCTACACCTTC
D: -
V: TRBV15
J: TRBJ1-2
size: -
length: 13

CDR3: CASSPLQETQYF
DNA: TGTGCCAGCAGCCCCCTCCAAGAGACCCAGTACTTC
D: -
V: TRBV6-5
J: TRBJ2-5
size: -
length: 12

CDR3: CASSSTSGGYNEQFF
DNA: TGCGCCAGCAGCTCGACTAGCGGGGGCTACAATGAGCAGTTCTTC
D: TRBD2
V: TRBV5-1
J: TRBJ2-1
size: -
length: 15

CDR3: CASSVAGGRDTQYF
DNA: TGTGCCAGCAGTGTAGCGGGGGGGCGAGATACGCAGTATTTT
D: TRBD2
V: TRBV6-1
J: TRBJ2-3
size: -
length: 14

CDR3: CASSFSGAYYEQYF
DNA: TGCGCCAGCAGCTTTAGCGGGGCTTACTACGAGCAGTACTTC
D: TRBD2
V: TRBV5-1
J: TRBJ2-7
size: -
length: 14

CDR3: CSGLSAHTDTQYF
DNA: TGCAGTGGGCTCTCCGCCCACACAGATACGCAGTATTTT
D: -
V: TRBV29-1
J: TRBJ2-3
size: -
length: 13

CDR3: CASSSGGSNYGYTF
DNA: TGTGCCAGCAGTTCGGGGGGCTCTAACTATGGCTACACCTTC
D: -
V: TRBV28
J: TRBJ1-2
size: -
length: 14

CDR3: CASSLDPSSEQFF
DNA: TGCGCCAGCAGCTTGGACCCCTCTAGCGAGCAGTTCTTC
D: -
V: TRBV5-1
J: TRBJ2-1
size: many
length: 13

CDR3: CASSQSTGNSPLHF
DNA: TGTGCCAGCAGCCAAAGCACAGGGAATTCACCCCTCCACTTT
D: -
V: TRBV14
J: TRBJ1-6
size: -
length: 14

CDR3: CASSLDVGQVRTGELFF
DNA: TGTGCCAGCAGTTTGGACGTGGGACAGGTTCGCACCGGGGAGCTGTTTTTT
D: TRBD1
V: TRBV27
J: TRBJ2-2
size: once
length: 17

CDR3: CASSQSISCANYGYTF
DNA: TGCGCCAGCAGTCAATCGATAAGCTGCGCTAACTATGGCTACACCTTC
D: -
V: TRBV23-1
J: TRBJ1-2
size: -
length: 16

CDR3: CASSSRDRVASYTF
DNA: TGTGCCAGTAGTTCCCGGGACAGGGTGGCTAGCTACACCTTC
D: TRBD1
V: TRBV19
J: TRBJ1-2
size: -
length: 14

CDR3: CASSERGRRHDPGELFF
DNA: TGTGCCAGCAGTGAAAGGGGAAGGCGACACGACCCCGGGGAGCTGTTTTTT
D: -
V: TRBV6-1
J: TRBJ2-2
size: once
length: 17

CDR3: CASSPRQGARETQYF
DNA: TGTGCCAGCAGTCCCAGACAGGGGGCACGGGAGACCCAGTACTTC
D: TRBD1
V: TRBV11-2
J: TRBJ2-5
size: once
length: 15

CDR3: CASSSGQQTSNYGYTF
DNA: TGCGCCAGCAGCTCAGGACAGCAGACCTCTAACTATGGCTACACCTTC
D: -
V: TRBV5-1
J: TRBJ1-2
size: -
length: 16

CDR3: CASSYNGANEKLFF
DNA: TGTGCCAGCAGCTACAACGGAGCTAATGAAAAACTGTTTTTT
D: -
V: TRBV7-9
J: TRBJ1-4
size: -
length: 14

CDR3: CASSLGWRGVSTDTQYF
DNA: TGTGCCAGCAGTTTAGGCTGGAGGGGAGTCAGCACAGATACGCAGTATTTT
D: -
V: TRBV27
J: TRBJ2-3
size: -
length: 17

CDR3: CASSSHSFSTDTQYF
DNA: TGTGCCAGTAGTAGCCACAGTTTCAGCACAGATACGCAGTATTTT
D: -
V: TRBV19
J: TRBJ2-3
size: once
length: 15